Below, 18 T cell receptor beta chains from the same sample are listed, as sequenced in a study of T cell responses to AZD1222 COVID-19 vaccine. This table comes from immunoSEQ multiplex PCR, and its TCRdb copy is limited to in-frame clones, with some not included. The repertoire holds some 120,000 clones, about 90% seen once, with roughly 4.1% in the top ten. Here the sequenced sample was peripheral blood, taken on day 0 of AZD1222 vaccination. Receptors were obtained from an adult in good health.

V is TRBV6-5 and J is TRBJ2-7; D is possibly TRBD2 (6 bases). The CDR3 runs 16 residues. Germline-derived CDR1 and CDR2 are MNHEY and SVGAGI. V lost 1 base and J 5 bases, leaving 18 bases between the germline ends. The CDR3 region has the DNA TGTGCCAGCAGTTACTTGGGAGGAGGACCCGGGCACGAGCAGTACTTC. This sequence encodes CASSYLGGGPGHEQYF.

The rearrangement links TRBV6-5 to TRBJ2-7, with TRBD2 matching 8 bases. Germline CDR1 and CDR2: MNHEY and SVGAGI. The CDR3 covers 15 residues. The V segment lost 4 bases and the J segment 3 bases; nucleotides outside the gene matches: 8. The CDR3 coding sequence is TGTGCCAGCAGTTCCTCCCCCGGGAGGGGCTACGAGCAGTACTTC. Its translation is CASSSSPGRGYEQYF.

The chain combines TRBV7-8 with TRBJ2-7, with 7 bases aligning to TRBD1. Unmatched junction bases numbered 6, after V lost 1 base and J lost 3 bases. Germline assignment: CDR1 SGHVS and CDR2 FQNEAQ. This CDR3 has 15 residues. The CDR3 sequence: CASSLVGTDVYEQYF. The CDR3 DNA reads TGTGCCAGCAGCTTAGTGGGGACAGACGTCTACGAGCAGTACTTC.

The J gene is TRBJ2-7, the V gene TRBV18, with a tentative D call TRBD2 (6 bases). V was shortened by 4 bases and J by 3 bases, with 13 bases between the two germline ends. This CDR3 region has 14 residues. CDR1 and CDR2 (germline): KGHSH, LQKENI. In DNA form, the CDR3 reads TGTGCCAGCTCACTCGGCGGGACCGGCTACGAGCAGTACTTC. As protein: CASSLGGTGYEQYF.

V usage is TRBV3-1 (or the pseudogene TRBV3-2) and J usage is TRBJ1-2; 8 positions match TRBD1. CDR1 and CDR2 from the germline V gene are LGHDT and YNNKEL (reference sequence). This CDR3 is built from 15 residues. V lost 1 base to trimming and J lost 7 bases; unmatched junction nucleotides: 8. Written as DNA, the CDR3 is TGTGCCAGCAGCCAAGGGCGTCTACAGGGGGTTGGCTACACCTTC. The encoded protein is CASSQGRLQGVGYTF.

The chain recombines TRBV7-2 with TRBJ1-5; 7 bases fit TRBD1. This CDR3 spans 14 amino acids. With 3 bases clipped from V and 6 bases from J, the junction kept 5 bases outside the gene matches. Germline values: CDR1 SGHTA, CDR2 FQGNSA. The CDR3 region has the DNA TGTGCCAGCAGCTTTTTACAGGGGTTTCAGCCCCAGCATTTT. Protein sequence: CASSFLQGFQPQHF.

The CDR3 here is CASGQHRGGRARYNEQFF. The CDR3 DNA reads TGTGCCAGCGGACAACACCGCGGGGGTAGGGCGAGGTACAATGAGCAGTTCTTC. J is TRBJ2-1 and V is TRBV3-1 (or the pseudogene TRBV3-2); 7 nucleotides match TRBD2. The CDR3 consists of 18 residues. Germline CDR1 is LGHDT and CDR2 is YNNKEL (reference sequence). With V trimmed by 8 bases and J by 4 bases, 20 bases remained unmatched.

The chain joins TRBV28 to TRBJ1-3; unclear D gene. Germline values: CDR1 MDHEN, CDR2 SYDVKM. Trimming pared 6 bases from V and 0 bases from J, leaving 12 bases between. The CDR3 is made up of 15 amino acids. CDR3 sequence reads: CASRPESYSGNTIYF. The CDR3 DNA sequence: TGTGCCAGCAGACCCGAATCTTACTCTGGAAACACCATATATTTT.

V and J are TRBV5-1 and TRBJ2-3, with D tentatively TRBD1 or TRBD2 (5 bases each). The CDR3 totals 19 residues. Germline V gene lookup returns CDR1 SGHRS and CDR2 YFSETQ. The germline V and J ends were trimmed by 1 base and 0 bases, with 21 bases remaining between them. The CDR3 loop is CASSLFPSGAQGSTDTQYF. The CDR3 nucleotides are TGCGCCAGCAGCTTGTTTCCTTCCGGGGCGCAGGGTAGCACAGATACGCAGTATTTT.

The rearrangement joins TRBV20-1 to TRBJ2-1, with D possibly matching TRBD2 (6 bases). CDR1 and CDR2 from the germline V gene are DFQATT and SNEGSKA (reference sequence). The ends were cut back, 3 bases at V and 8 bases at J, with 20 bases in the middle. This CDR3 is built from 15 residues. This CDR3 is CSASGDLQFSYEQFF. CDR3 DNA sequence: TGCAGTGCTAGTGGGGACTTACAATTTTCTTATGAGCAGTTCTTC.

This clone counts as medium-sized (0.01 to 0.1%). The V call is TRBV19, the J call TRBJ1-1, with D hard to call. The CDR3 totals 13 residues. The V end was cut by 5 bases, the J end by 1 base, with 8 bases between. CDR1 and CDR2 from the germline V gene are LNHDA and SQIVND (reference sequence). For the CDR3, the DNA is TGTGCCAGTAGTGGCAGAGCGAACACTGAAGCTTTCTTT. Encoded protein: CASSGRANTEAFF.

The chain has TRBV6-1 and TRBJ1-4, with D maybe TRBD1 (6 bases). The CDR3 runs 15 residues. The V gene's germline CDR1 is MNHNS and CDR2 SASEGT. The germline V and J ends were trimmed by 0 bases and 8 bases, with 13 bases remaining between them. The CDR3 coding sequence is TGTGCCAGCAGTGAAGCGATTGAGGGACACGAAAAACTGTTTTTT. It is translated as CASSEAIEGHEKLFF.

This rearrangement joins TRBV19 to TRBJ1-5; D call uncertain. This CDR3 is built from 14 residues. From germline, CDR1 is LNHDA and CDR2 SQIVND (reference sequence). Trimming shortened V by 3 bases and J by 11 bases, and 17 bases separated the two germline ends. The DNA for the CDR3 is TGTGCCAGTAGTATGGCAACGGCGAGTAAGTCCCAGCATTTT. Protein: CASSMATASKSQHF.

The gene calls are TRBV7-9 and TRBJ1-1, with no clear D. There are 13 residues in the CDR3. The V gene lost 4 bases and the J gene lost 4 bases, with 10 bases spanning the gap. Germline CDR1 and CDR2: SEHNR and FQNEAQ (reference sequence). The CDR3 protein is CASSSTWSTEAFF. The CDR3 nucleotides are TGTGCCAGCAGCTCCACCTGGAGCACTGAAGCTTTCTTT.

The genes are TRBV24-1 and TRBJ2-1; D gene ambiguous. The CDR3 is 13 residues long. Germline CDR1 is KGHDR and CDR2 is SFDVKD. The germline V and J ends were trimmed by 6 bases and 3 bases, with 8 bases remaining between them. The DNA for the CDR3 is TGTGCCACCAGTCGGTCGGGCTACAATGAGCAGTTCTTC. Translating it yields CATSRSGYNEQFF.

This clone appeared a few times. The chain uses TRBV5-6 and TRBJ1-2, with TRBD1 matching 10 bases. Germline V gene data show CDR1 as SGHDT and CDR2 as YYEEEE. V shed 4 bases and J 4 bases; nucleotides not matched to a gene: 4. The CDR3 is 14 amino acids. The CDR3 spells CASSGGTGAYGYTF. In DNA, the CDR3 is TGTGCCAGCAGCGGAGGGACAGGGGCCTATGGCTACACCTTC.

Written as DNA, the CDR3 is TGTGCCAGCAGCCAATACGGACAGGCGAATTCACCCCTCCACTTT. Translating it yields CASSQYGQANSPLHF. This chain uses TRBV6-5 with TRBJ1-6; 7 bases match TRBD1. The ends lost 6 bases at V and 7 bases at J; junction bases unmatched: 9. CDR1 and CDR2 from the germline V gene are MNHEY and SVGAGI. This CDR3 region has 15 residues.

V is TRBV18 and J is TRBJ1-4; weak D call: TRBD1 (5 bases). Per the germline V gene, CDR1 is KGHSH and CDR2 is LQKENI. The germline V and J ends were trimmed by 2 bases and 7 bases, with 11 bases remaining between them. CDR3 size: 14 residues. CDR3 nucleotides: TGTGCCAGCTCACCAACGAGACAGTTTGAAAAACTGTTTTTT. This gives the protein CASSPTRQFEKLFF.